The present T cell receptor beta chain was sequenced within a study of T cell changes during pregnancy in multiple sclerosis. Germline CDR1 is SGHKS and CDR2 is YYEKEE (reference sequence). The CDR3 runs 13 residues. Clones were sequenced by immunoSEQ multiplex PCR, and TCRdb holds only the in-frame ones, with some missing. The sample has about 40,000 clones, about 90% seen once; the top ten hold 0.56%. Of note for this clone: One junction end does not reproduce the germline sequence, and a read error may be involved.

This sample comprised CD4+ T cells from peripheral blood mononuclear cells, obtained before pregnancy. The sequence was obtained from a female donor with multiple sclerosis, enrolled in a pregnancy study. The V and J genes are TRBV5-5 and TRBJ1-3, with D possibly matching TRBD1 (5 bases). The CDR3 region is CASTLGLGNTIYF. As DNA, the CDR3 is TGTGCCAGCACCTTGGGACTAGGAAACACCATATATTTT.